This is a list of T cell receptor beta chains from one sample in a study of radiotherapy plus CTLA-4 blockade in lung cancer. Data came from immunoSEQ multiplex PCR; TCRdb stores just in-frame clones and leaves some out. The sample records about 48,000 clones, approximately 86% being singletons. This sample comprised peripheral blood, obtained from a patient treated with radiotherapy plus ipilimumab. Receptor source: a human donor with non-small cell lung cancer that progressed on radiotherapy plus ipilimumab. Some clones in this sample may be carry-over from other donors' samples. The conserved cysteine and the conserved F or W are not part of the CDR3 here. Fields, in order: V gene, J gene, CDR3 protein.

TRBV11-2	TRBJ2-2	ATGLAHTGELF
TRBV2	TRBJ2-5	ASSVGQTQETQY
TRBV27	TRBJ2-2	ASSARTKNTGELF
TRBV9	TRBJ2-7	ASSATDRDYEQY
TRBV7-3	TRBJ2-2	ASSWGQGNTGELF
TRBV27	TRBJ2-1	ASSLRGNEQF
TRBV6-6	TRBJ2-3	ASRPDRQGIDTQY
TRBV11-2	TRBJ2-7	ASSLSRTYEQY
TRBV6-5	TRBJ2-5	ASSYSPNRGQETQY
TRBV10-3	TRBJ1-5	ATREGANQPQH
TRBV5-1	TRBJ1-1	ASSLVGATVNTEAF
TRBV30	TRBJ2-7	AWRRSIWTNSHEQY
TRBV25-1	TRBJ1-1	ASSQTGKTEAF
TRBV2	TRBJ1-6	ASSEASGGVRGSPLH
TRBV5-6	TRBJ2-1	ASSLGLAGDTYNEQF
TRBV11-2	TRBJ2-4	ASSGRTGDLAKNIQY
TRBV6-1	TRBJ1-1	ASNRQPNTEAF